This T cell receptor beta chain was found in a study of cytomegalovirus exposure and HLA in healthy donors. The primer mix had 60 Vbeta and 13 Jbeta primers. Sequenced by immunoSEQ multiplex PCR; TCRdb stores in-frame clones only, minus some. The data contain 100,000 to 150,000 clones, about 85% of them singletons. General study points: Judged likely to be a sequencing artifact was a cluster of highly shared sequence variants. The records held CMV serostatus as the only immune exposure information. The authors listed 150 to 200 TCR beta chains as cytomegalovirus-associated.

In the case of this clone: Its target is not known.

This CDR3 contains 15 residues. V shed 3 bases and J 6 bases; nucleotides not matched to a gene: 2. Germline assignment: CDR1 PRHDT and CDR2 FYEKMQ (reference sequence). Sequences were obtained from PBMCs. The TCR sequence derives from a boy aged 5-17 years in good health and CMV-seronegative. The chain employs TRBV13 and TRBJ2-1, with 13 bases aligning to TRBD2. Written as DNA, the CDR3 is TGTGCCAGCAGCTTCAGGACTAGCGGGAGCAATGAGCAGTTCTTC. Translated, it gives CASSFRTSGSNEQFF.